This T cell receptor (beta chain) was profiled in a study of cytotoxic CD8 clonotypes in ibrutinib-treated CLL. The germline V and J ends were trimmed by 5 bases and 5 bases, with 13 bases remaining between them. Germline V CDR1 and CDR2: MNHNS, SASEGT. The CDR3 is 14 residues long. Assay used: immunoSEQ multiplex PCR; TCRdb lists only in-frame clones, some missing. The sample shows some 140,000 clones, 91% of them seen only once. This TCR was sampled from a human donor with chronic lymphocytic leukemia. The gene calls are TRBV6-1 and TRBJ1-5, with D hard to call. Sample: PBMCs, taken after 12 months of ibrutinib treatment. CDR3 sequence reads: CASSPLWGDQPQHF. The CDR3 DNA follows: TGTGCCAGCAGTCCTCTCTGGGGTGATCAGCCCCAGCATTTT.